The T cell receptor (beta chain) under discussion was sequenced for a study of shared clonotypes between healthy human individuals. Only in-frame clones appear in the TCRdb table, and some are missing; sequencing was by immunoSEQ multiplex PCR. The sample gives 600,000 to 800,000 clones, about two thirds of which show up once; over 1.5% is in the top ten. V gave up 6 bases and J gave up 8 bases, with 13 bases separating them. CDR1 SGHDN and CDR2 FVKESK come from the germline V gene. The CDR3 covers 13 residues. Each donor was a Caucasian adult residing in Nashville, Tennessee. This clone came up a few times.

The sequence was obtained from a woman in her thirties in good health. The V and J genes are TRBV14 and TRBJ1-4; a possible D gene is TRBD1 (6 bases). Source material: memory CD4+ T cells sorted from blood. Indicated subset: CD45RA-negative fraction. The CDR3 DNA reads as TGTGCCAGCAGTCCCGGGACACGAGAAAAACTGTTTTTT. Amino acids: CASSPGTREKLFF.